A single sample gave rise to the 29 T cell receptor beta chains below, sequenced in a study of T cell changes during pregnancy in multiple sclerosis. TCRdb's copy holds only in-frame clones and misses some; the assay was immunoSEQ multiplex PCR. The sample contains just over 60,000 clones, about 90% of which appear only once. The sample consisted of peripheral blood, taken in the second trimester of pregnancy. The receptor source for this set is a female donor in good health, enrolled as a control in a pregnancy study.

This chain's CDR3 is CASSNGRGEAFF. The DNA for the CDR3 is TGTGCCAGTAGTAACGGGCGGGGAGAAGCTTTCTTT. This chain links TRBV19 with TRBJ1-1; D gene uncertain. The CDR3 runs 12 residues. Germline lookup yields CDR1 LNHDA and CDR2 SQIVND (reference sequence). Trimming cost V 4 bases and J 8 bases, with 11 bases left between them.

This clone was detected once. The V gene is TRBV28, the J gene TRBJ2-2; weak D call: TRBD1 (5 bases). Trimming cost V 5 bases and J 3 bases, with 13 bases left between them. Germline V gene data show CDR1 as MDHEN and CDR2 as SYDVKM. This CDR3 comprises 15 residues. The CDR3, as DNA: TGTGCCAGCAGTGTAGGGGATCGGGACACCGGGGAGCTGTTTTTT. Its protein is CASSVGDRDTGELFF. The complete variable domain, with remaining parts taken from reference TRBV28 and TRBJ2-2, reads DVKVTQSSRYLVKRTGEKVFLECVQDMDHENMFWYRQDPGLGLRLIYFSYDVKMKEKGDIPEGYSVSREKKERFSLILESASTNQTSMYLCASSVGDRDTGELFFGEGSRLTVL.

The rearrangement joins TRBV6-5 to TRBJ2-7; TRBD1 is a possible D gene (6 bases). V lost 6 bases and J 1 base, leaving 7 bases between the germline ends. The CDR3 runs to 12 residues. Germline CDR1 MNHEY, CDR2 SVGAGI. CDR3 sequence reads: CASRTGSYEQYF. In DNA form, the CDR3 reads TGTGCCAGCAGAACAGGGTCCTACGAGCAGTACTTC.

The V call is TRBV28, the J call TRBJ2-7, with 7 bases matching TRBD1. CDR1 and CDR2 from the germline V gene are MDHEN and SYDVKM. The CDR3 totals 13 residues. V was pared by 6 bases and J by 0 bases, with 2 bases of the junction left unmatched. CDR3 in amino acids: CASRGGNSYEQYF. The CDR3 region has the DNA TGTGCCAGCAGAGGGGGCAACTCCTACGAGCAGTACTTC.

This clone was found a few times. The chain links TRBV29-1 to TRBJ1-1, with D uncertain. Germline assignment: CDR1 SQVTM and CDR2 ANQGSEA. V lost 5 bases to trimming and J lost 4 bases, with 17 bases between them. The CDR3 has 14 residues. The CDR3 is CSVRTPSTVTEAFF. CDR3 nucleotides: TGCAGCGTTCGAACCCCATCCACTGTCACTGAAGCTTTCTTT.

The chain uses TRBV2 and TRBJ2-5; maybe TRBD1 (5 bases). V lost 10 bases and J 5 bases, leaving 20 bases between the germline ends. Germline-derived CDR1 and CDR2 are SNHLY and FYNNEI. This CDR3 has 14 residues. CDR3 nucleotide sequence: TGTGCCATCCGCTTACAGGCTTTGGTTGAGACCCAGTACTTC. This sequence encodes CAIRLQALVETQYF.

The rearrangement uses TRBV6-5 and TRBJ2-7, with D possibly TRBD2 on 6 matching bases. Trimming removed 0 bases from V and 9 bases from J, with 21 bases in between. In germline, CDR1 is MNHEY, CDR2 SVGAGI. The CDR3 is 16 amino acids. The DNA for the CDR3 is TGTGCCAGCAGTTACTCCCCCCCTTATTTGCGGGAAGGGCAGTACTTC. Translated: CASSYSPPYLREGQYF.

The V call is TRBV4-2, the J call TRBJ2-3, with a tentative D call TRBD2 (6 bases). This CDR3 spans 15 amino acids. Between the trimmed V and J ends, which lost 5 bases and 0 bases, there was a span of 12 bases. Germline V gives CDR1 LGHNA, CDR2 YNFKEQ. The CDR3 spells CASSLVRGSTDTQYF. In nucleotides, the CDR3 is TGTGCCAGCAGCTTAGTCCGGGGGAGCACAGATACGCAGTATTTT.

In nucleotides, the CDR3 is TGCGCCAGCAGCTTGCCGGGAGCCACCGGGGAGCTGTTTTTT. This sequence encodes CASSLPGATGELFF. V and J are TRBV5-1 and TRBJ2-2, with D possibly TRBD2 on 6 matching bases. There are 14 residues in the CDR3. The V end lost 1 base, the J end lost 4 bases, and 8 bases lay between the germline ends. Germline CDR1 is SGHRS and CDR2 is YFSETQ.

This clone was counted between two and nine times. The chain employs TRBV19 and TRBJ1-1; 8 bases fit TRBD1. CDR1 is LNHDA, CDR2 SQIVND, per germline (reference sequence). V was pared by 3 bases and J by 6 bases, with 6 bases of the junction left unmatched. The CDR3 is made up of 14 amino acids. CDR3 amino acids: CASSIIGQGAEAFF. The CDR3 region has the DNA TGTGCCAGTAGTATTATCGGACAGGGTGCTGAAGCTTTCTTT. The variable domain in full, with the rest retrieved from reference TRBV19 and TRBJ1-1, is DGGITQSPKYLFRKEGQNVTLSCEQNLNHDAMYWYRQDPGQGLRLIYYSQIVNDFQKGDIAEGYSVSREKKESFPLTVTSAQKNPTAFYLCASSIIGQGAEAFFGQGTRLTVV.

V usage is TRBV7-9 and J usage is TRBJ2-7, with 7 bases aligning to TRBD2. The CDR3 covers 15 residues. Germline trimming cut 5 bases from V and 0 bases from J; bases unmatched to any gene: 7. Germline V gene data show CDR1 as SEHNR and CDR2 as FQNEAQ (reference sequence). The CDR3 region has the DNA TGTGCCAGCAGCCCGAGCGGGACTAACTCCTACGAGCAGTACTTC. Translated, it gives CASSPSGTNSYEQYF.

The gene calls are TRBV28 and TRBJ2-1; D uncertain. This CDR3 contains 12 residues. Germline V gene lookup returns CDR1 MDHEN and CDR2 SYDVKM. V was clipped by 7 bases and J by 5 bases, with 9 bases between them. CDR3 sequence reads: CASKELNNEQFF. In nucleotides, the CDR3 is TGTGCCAGCAAGGAGTTAAACAATGAGCAGTTCTTC.

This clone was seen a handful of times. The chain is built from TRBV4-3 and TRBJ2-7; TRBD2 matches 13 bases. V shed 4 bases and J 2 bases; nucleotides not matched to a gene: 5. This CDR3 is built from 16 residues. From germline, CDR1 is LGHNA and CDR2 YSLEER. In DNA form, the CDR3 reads TGCGCCAGCAGCCCCCGGACTAGCGGGGGTACCTACGAGCAGTACTTC. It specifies CASSPRTSGGTYEQYF.

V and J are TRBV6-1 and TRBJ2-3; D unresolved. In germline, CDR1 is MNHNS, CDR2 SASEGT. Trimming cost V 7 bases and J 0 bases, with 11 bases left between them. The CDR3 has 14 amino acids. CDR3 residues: CASKPGPSTDTQYF. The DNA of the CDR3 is TGTGCCAGCAAACCAGGCCCTAGCACAGATACGCAGTATTTT.

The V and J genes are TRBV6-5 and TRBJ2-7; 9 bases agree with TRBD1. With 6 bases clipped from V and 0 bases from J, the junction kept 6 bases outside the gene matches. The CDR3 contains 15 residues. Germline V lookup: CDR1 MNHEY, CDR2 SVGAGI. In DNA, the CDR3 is TGTGCCAGCAGAAGGGACAGGGTGAGCTCCTACGAGCAGTACTTC. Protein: CASRRDRVSSYEQYF.

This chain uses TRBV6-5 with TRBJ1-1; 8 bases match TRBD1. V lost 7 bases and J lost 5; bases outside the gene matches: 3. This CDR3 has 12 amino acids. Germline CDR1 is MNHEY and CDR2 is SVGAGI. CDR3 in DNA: TGTGCCAGCACCCGGACAGGGACTGAAGCTTTCTTT. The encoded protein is CASTRTGTEAFF.

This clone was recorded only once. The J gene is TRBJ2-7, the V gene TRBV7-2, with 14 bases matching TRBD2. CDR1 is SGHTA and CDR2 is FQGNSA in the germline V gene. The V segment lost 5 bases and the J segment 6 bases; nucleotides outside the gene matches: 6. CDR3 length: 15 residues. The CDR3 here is CASSEGLAGVSEQYF. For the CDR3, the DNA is TGTGCCAGCAGCGAGGGACTAGCGGGAGTCTCCGAGCAGTACTTC.

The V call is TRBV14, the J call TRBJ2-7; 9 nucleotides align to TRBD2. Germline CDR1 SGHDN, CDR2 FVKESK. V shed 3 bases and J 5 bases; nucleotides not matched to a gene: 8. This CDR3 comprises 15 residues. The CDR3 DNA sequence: TGTGCCAGCAGCCACATGGGACTAGCCCAGGACGAGCAGTACTTC. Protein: CASSHMGLAQDEQYF.

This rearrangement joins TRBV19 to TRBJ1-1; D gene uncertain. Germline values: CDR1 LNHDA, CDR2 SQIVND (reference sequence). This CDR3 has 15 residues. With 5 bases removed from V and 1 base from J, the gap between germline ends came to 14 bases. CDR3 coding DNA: TGTGCCAGTAGTGCCGGGCCGGGGTGGAACACTGAAGCTTTCTTT. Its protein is CASSAGPGWNTEAFF.

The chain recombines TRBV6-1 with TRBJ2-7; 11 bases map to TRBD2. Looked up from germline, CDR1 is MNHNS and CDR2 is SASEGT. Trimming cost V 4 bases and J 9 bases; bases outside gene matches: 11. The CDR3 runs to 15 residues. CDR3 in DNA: TGTGCCAGCAGTGGAAAGACTAGCGGGAATCTTTGGCAGTACTTC. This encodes CASSGKTSGNLWQYF.

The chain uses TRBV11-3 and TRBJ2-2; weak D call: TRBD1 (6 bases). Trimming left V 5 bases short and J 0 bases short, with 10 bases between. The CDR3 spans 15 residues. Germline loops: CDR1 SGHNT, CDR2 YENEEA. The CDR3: CASSGGSTNTGELFF. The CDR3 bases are TGTGCCAGCAGCGGGGGCAGTACGAACACCGGGGAGCTGTTTTTT.

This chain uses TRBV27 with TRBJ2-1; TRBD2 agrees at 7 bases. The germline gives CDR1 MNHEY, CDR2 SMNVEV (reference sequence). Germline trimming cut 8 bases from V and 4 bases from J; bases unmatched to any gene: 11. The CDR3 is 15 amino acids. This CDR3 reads CASSETGLTYNEQFF. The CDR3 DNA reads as TGTGCCAGCTCAGAAACGGGACTAACATACAATGAGCAGTTCTTC.

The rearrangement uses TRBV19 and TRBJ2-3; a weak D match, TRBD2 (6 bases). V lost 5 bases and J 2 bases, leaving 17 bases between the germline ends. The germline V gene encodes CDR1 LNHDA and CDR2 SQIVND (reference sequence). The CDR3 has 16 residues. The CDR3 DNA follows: TGTGCCAGTAGTCCTAGACCGGGGGTCGTCACAGATACGCAGTATTTT. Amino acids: CASSPRPGVVTDTQYF.

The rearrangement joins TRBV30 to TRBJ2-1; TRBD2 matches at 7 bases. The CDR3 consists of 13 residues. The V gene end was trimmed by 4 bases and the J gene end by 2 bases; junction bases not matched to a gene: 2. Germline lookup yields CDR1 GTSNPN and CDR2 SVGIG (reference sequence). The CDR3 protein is CAWKAGTYNEQFF. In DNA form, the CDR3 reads TGTGCCTGGAAAGCGGGGACCTACAATGAGCAGTTCTTC.

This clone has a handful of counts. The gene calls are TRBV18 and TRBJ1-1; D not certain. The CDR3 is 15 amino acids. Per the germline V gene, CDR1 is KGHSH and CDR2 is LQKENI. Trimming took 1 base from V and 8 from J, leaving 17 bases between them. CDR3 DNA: TGTGCCAGCTCACCACAAGAGGGAATAACCGACGAAGCTTTCTTT. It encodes CASSPQEGITDEAFF.

The DNA of the CDR3 is TGTGCCAGTAGTATAGGGCGCGGGGGTTTTGAGCAGTTCTTC. It encodes CASSIGRGGFEQFF. This chain connects TRBV19 to TRBJ2-1, with 7 bases matching TRBD2. The germline CDR1 and CDR2 sequences are LNHDA and SQIVND (reference sequence). The CDR3 is made up of 14 amino acids. V lost 1 base and J lost 9; bases outside the gene matches: 6. The full variable domain, completed using reference TRBV19 and TRBJ2-1, is DGGITQSPKYLFRKEGQNVTLSCEQNLNHDAMYWYRQDPGQGLRLIYYSQIVNDFQKGDIAEGYSVSREKKESFPLTVTSAQKNPTAFYLCASSIGRGGFEQFFGPGTRLTVL.

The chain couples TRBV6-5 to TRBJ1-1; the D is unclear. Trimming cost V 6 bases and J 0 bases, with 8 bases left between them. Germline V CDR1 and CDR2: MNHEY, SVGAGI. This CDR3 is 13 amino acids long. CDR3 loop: CASRETVNTEAFF. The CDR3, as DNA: TGTGCCAGCAGGGAGACGGTGAACACTGAAGCTTTCTTT.

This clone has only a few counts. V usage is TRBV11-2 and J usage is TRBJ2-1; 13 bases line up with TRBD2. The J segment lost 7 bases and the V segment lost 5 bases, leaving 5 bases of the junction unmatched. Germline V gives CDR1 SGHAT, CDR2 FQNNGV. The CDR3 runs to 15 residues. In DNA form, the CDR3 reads TGTGCCAGCAGCCCGGGACTAGCGGGACGGAATGAGCAGTTCTTC. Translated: CASSPGLAGRNEQFF.

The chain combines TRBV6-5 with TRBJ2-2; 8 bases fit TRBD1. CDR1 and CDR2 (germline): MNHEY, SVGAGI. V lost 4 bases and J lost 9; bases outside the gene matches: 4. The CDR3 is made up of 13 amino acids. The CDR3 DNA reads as TGTGCCAGCAGTTTCGACAGGGGCCGGGAGCTGTTTTTT. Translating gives CASSFDRGRELFF.